This TCR beta chain emerged from a study of Ad26.COV2.S vaccination and SARS-CoV-2 variants. Study details: Intramuscular Ad26.COV2.S at 5x10^10 or 1x10^11 viral particles.

Data came from immunoSEQ multiplex PCR; TCRdb stores just in-frame clones and leaves some out. Among 500,000 or so clones listed, 75% to 90% were seen once. On this clone: Its antigen is currently unknown.

The treatment: approximately 18 received Ad26.COV2.S at low or high dose, single or two shots; about 5 received placebo; per-sample allocation not given. Sampling took place 63 days after the first vaccine or placebo injection. Participants' vaccine, an Ad26 vector, delivered Wuhan-strain SARS-CoV-2 spike. This CDR3 spans 12 amino acids. Deletions cut 3 bases from V and 4 bases from J, with 9 bases between. The germline gives CDR1 SQVTM, CDR2 ANQGSEA. Study outcomes and limitations: Non-spike TCR breadth did not differ much between vaccine and placebo recipients.

Sequenced material: peripheral blood, taken in a trial of Ad26.COV2.S vaccine versus placebo. The rearrangement links TRBV29-1 to TRBJ2-5; D remains unclear. This receptor was identified in a person aged 18-60 years who received the Ad26.COV2.S COVID-19 vaccine or a placebo. The CDR3 nucleotides are TGCAGCGTTGACAGGAACCTAGAGACCCAGTACTTC. This codes for CSVDRNLETQYF.